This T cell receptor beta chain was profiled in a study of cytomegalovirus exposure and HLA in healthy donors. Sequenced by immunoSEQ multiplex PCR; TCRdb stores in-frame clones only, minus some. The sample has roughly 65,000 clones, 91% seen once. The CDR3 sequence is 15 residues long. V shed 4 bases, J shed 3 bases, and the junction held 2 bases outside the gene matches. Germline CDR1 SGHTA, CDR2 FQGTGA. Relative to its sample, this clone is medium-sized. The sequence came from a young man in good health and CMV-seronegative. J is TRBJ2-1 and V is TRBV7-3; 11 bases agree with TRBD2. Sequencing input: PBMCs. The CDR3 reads CASSSGTSGYNEQFF. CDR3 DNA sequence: TGTGCCAGCAGCTCCGGGACTAGCGGCTACAATGAGCAGTTCTTC.